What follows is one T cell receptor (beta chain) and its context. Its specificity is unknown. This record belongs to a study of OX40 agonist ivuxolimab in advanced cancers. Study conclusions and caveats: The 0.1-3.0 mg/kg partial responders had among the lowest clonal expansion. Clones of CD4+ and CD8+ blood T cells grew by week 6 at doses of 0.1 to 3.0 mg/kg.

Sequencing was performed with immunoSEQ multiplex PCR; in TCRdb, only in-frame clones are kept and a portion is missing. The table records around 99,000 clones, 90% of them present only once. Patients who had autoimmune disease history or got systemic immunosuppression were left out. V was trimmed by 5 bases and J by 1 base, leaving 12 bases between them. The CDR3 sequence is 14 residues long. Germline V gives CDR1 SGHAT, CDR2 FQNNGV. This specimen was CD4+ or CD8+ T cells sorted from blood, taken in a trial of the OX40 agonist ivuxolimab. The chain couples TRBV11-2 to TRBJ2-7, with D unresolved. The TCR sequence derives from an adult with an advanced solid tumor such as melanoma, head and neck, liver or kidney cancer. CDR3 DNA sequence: TGTGCCAGCAGCCCCCGGGTAGGGTCCTACGAGCAGTACTTC. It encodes CASSPRVGSYEQYF.